Listed below are T cell receptor beta chains from one sample, sequenced in a study of T-cell memory formation after mild COVID-19. Each CDR3 protein is one row after TCRdb ran MiXCR on the 5' RACE reads. The sample carries some 490,000 distinct CDR3 sequences, roughly 18% recorded once. Sequencing input: PBMCs or a T cell subset sorted from them (not recorded which). Source of these receptors: an adult woman who had mild COVID-19 (a few samples of this study predate the infection). Cell type and time point are not known. CDR3s include the opening cysteine and the closing phenylalanine or tryptophan. D genes are given only for firm matches. Rows give clone size only sometimes, using once, few, many, or a class for an expanded clone.

clone size: few; D gene: .; V gene: TRBV19; J gene: TRBJ1-1; CDR3 DNA: TGTGCCAGCTTGGGGGGCGGGGACACTGAAGCTTTCTTT; CDR3 protein: CASLGGGDTEAFF
clone size: .; D gene: .; V gene: TRBV7-2; J gene: TRBJ1-5; CDR3 DNA: TGTGCCAGCAGCTTAGTGCCAGGGACGGGCCAGCCCCAGCATTTT; CDR3 protein: CASSLVPGTGQPQHF
clone size: .; D gene: TRBD1; V gene: TRBV7-2; J gene: TRBJ1-3; CDR3 DNA: TGTGCCAGCAGCTTTCAGGGGGCATTGAGCTCTGGAAACACCATATATTTT; CDR3 protein: CASSFQGALSSGNTIYF
clone size: many; D gene: .; V gene: TRBV6-1; J gene: TRBJ1-6; CDR3 DNA: TGTGCCAGCAGTGGCGGGATTAATTCACCCCTCCACTTT; CDR3 protein: CASSGGINSPLHF
clone size: few; D gene: .; V gene: TRBV29-1; J gene: TRBJ1-2; CDR3 DNA: TGCAGCGTTTACTTAAACTATGGCTACACCTTC; CDR3 protein: CSVYLNYGYTF
clone size: .; D gene: TRBD1; V gene: TRBV5-1; J gene: TRBJ2-6; CDR3 DNA: TGCGCCAGCAGCTTGCAGGGACAGACCTCTGGGGCCAACGTTCTGACTTTC; CDR3 protein: CASSLQGQTSGANVLTF
clone size: .; D gene: TRBD2; V gene: TRBV12-3/TRBV12-4; J gene: TRBJ2-5; CDR3 DNA: TGTGCCAGCAGTTTAGTTAGCGGGAGGCTAGAGACCCAGTACTTC; CDR3 protein: CASSLVSGRLETQYF
clone size: few; D gene: .; V gene: TRBV5-4; J gene: TRBJ2-7; CDR3 DNA: TGTGCCAGCAGCTTGGGAGGAATCCGTCCGGGCGAGCAGTACTTC; CDR3 protein: CASSLGGIRPGEQYF
clone size: .; D gene: .; V gene: TRBV2; J gene: TRBJ1-4; CDR3 DNA: TGTGCCAGCAGTGAACAGGGAATTGATGAAAAACTGTTTTTT; CDR3 protein: CASSEQGIDEKLFF
clone size: .; D gene: TRBD1; V gene: TRBV4-2; J gene: TRBJ2-2; CDR3 DNA: TGTGCCAGCAGCCAAGGAACCGGGACAGGGGACACCGGGGAGCTGTTTTTT; CDR3 protein: CASSQGTGTGDTGELFF